This T cell receptor (beta chain) was documented in a study of response to subunit inactivated influenza vaccine. General study findings and limits: Each seasonal influenza vaccination recruits few new T cells, the authors suggested.

CDR1 and CDR2 from the germline V gene are MNHNS and SASEGT. CDR3 length: 14 amino acids. V trimming: 3 bases; J trimming: 6 bases; junction bases outside the gene matches: 6. With regard to this clonotype: Its matching antigen is unknown.

MiXCR was run by TCRdb on the RT-PCR reads, yielding one entry per CDR3 protein. The profile shows around 760,000 distinct CDR3 sequences, approximately 13% of them singletons. The receptor comes from a man aged 50 to 60 who received an inactivated influenza vaccine. The gene calls are TRBV6-1 and TRBJ1-2; 8 nucleotides agree with TRBD1. This specimen consisted of PBMCs from blood, obtained approximately 15 days before vaccination. The CDR3 nucleotides are TGTGCCAGCAGTGAGGACAGGGACTCCCATGGCTACACCTTC. The encoded protein is CASSEDRDSHGYTF.